This passage covers 5 T cell receptor beta chains from one sample sequenced in a study of lymphopenia after photon versus proton radiotherapy. Sequenced by immunoSEQ multiplex PCR; TCRdb stores in-frame clones only, minus some. The data hold 40,000 to 55,000 clones, with under 95% observed a single time. Specimen: peripheral blood, collected from a patient treated with photon-based radiotherapy. These receptors were obtained from a woman aged 40 to 49 with cholangiocarcinoma.

The chain uses TRBV29-1 and TRBJ1-1; 9 bases match TRBD1. CDR1 SQVTM and CDR2 ANQGSEA come from the germline V gene. The CDR3 totals 12 residues. Germline trimming cut 6 bases from V and 3 bases from J; bases unmatched to any gene: 2. The CDR3 is CSVGQGDTEAFF. The DNA of the CDR3 is TGCAGCGTGGGACAGGGAGACACTGAAGCTTTCTTT.

V is TRBV4-2 and J is TRBJ2-2; the match to TRBD2 covers 12 bases. V lost 0 bases and J lost 9; bases outside the gene matches: 11. Germline CDR1 reads LGHNA; CDR2 reads YNFKEQ. This CDR3 is built from 18 residues. The CDR3 region is CASSQDTELAGGRRELFF. CDR3 nucleotides: TGTGCCAGCAGCCAAGATACGGAGCTAGCGGGGGGGCGTAGGGAGCTGTTTTTT.

This clone was counted a single time. This rearrangement joins TRBV27 to TRBJ2-1; D possibly corresponds to TRBD1 (5 bases). Germline CDR1 and CDR2: MNHEY and SMNVEV (reference sequence). The CDR3 covers 12 residues. V was trimmed by 5 bases and J by 7 bases, leaving 9 bases between them. The CDR3 DNA follows: TGTGCCAGCAGTACTCCAGGGAATGAGCAGTTCTTC. Its translation is CASSTPGNEQFF.

The chain has TRBV9 and TRBJ1-2, with a weak D call TRBD1 (5 bases). Germline CDR1 and CDR2: SGDLS and YYNGEE. V lost 0 bases and J lost 3, with 9 bases in between. There are 14 residues in the CDR3. Written as DNA, the CDR3 is TGTGCCAGCAGCGTAGGGGGAGGGGACTATGGCTACACCTTC. Translated: CASSVGGGDYGYTF.

The chain carries TRBV6-6 and TRBJ2-3; D remains ambiguous. Trimming pared 7 bases from V and 2 bases from J, leaving 10 bases between. There are 13 residues in the CDR3. CDR1 is MNHNY, CDR2 SVGAGI, per germline (reference sequence). The CDR3 DNA reads TGTGCCAGCATGCGGCTAAACACAGATACGCAGTATTTT. As protein: CASMRLNTDTQYF.